Shown below are 22 T cell receptor beta chains from a single sample sequenced in a study of siplizumab effects on memory and regulatory T cells. Produced via immunoSEQ multiplex PCR; TCRdb's table is partial and in-frame only. Of about 100,000 clones in the sample, roughly 94% were seen once. The sample comprised non-Treg CD4+ T cells sorted from blood. The source is a human donor in good health.

The V and J genes are TRBV11-2 and TRBJ2-1; TRBD2 might be the D (6 bases). This CDR3 spans 16 amino acids. The V gene's germline CDR1 is SGHAT and CDR2 FQNNGV. Trimming stripped 5 bases from V and 3 bases from J, with 17 bases between. CDR3 DNA sequence: TGTGCCAGCAGCCCTCGTTGGCTAGCGAACTACAATGAGCAGTTCTTC. Translation: CASSPRWLANYNEQFF.

This chain connects TRBV6-9 to TRBJ2-5; D is possibly TRBD2 (6 bases). V was cut by 4 bases and J by 5 bases, with 11 bases left in between. This CDR3 spans 13 amino acids. Germline V gene lookup returns CDR1 MNHGY and CDR2 SVAAGI. The CDR3 DNA follows: TGTGCCAGCAGTTCCGATCGGGGGGAGACCCAGTACTTC. This encodes CASSSDRGETQYF.

This rearrangement joins TRBV19 to TRBJ2-1; the match to TRBD2 covers 11 bases. The CDR3 length is 16 residues. The J segment lost 2 bases and the V segment lost 3 bases, leaving 3 bases of the junction unmatched. Per the germline V gene, CDR1 is LNHDA and CDR2 is SQIVND (reference sequence). The CDR3 is CASSMGLADPYNEQFF. CDR3 DNA sequence: TGTGCCAGTAGTATGGGACTAGCGGACCCCTACAATGAGCAGTTCTTC.

This rearrangement joins TRBV7-2 to TRBJ1-4; 7 positions match TRBD1. From germline, CDR1 is SGHTA and CDR2 FQGNSA. V lost 1 base and J lost 8; bases outside the gene matches: 7. The length of the CDR3 is 15 residues. The CDR3 loop is CASSLVRRGNEKLFF. In DNA, the CDR3 is TGTGCCAGCAGCTTAGTACGCAGGGGGAACGAAAAACTGTTTTTT.

This CDR3 reads CASSVMTGGITEAFF. The CDR3 coding sequence is TGTGCCAGCAGTGTTATGACAGGGGGGATCACTGAAGCTTTCTTT. The chain carries TRBV27 and TRBJ1-1, with 9 nucleotides matching TRBD1. This CDR3 contains 15 residues. The germline gives CDR1 MNHEY, CDR2 SMNVEV (reference sequence). Trimming removed 5 bases from V and 4 bases from J; junction bases left unmatched: 8.

This chain connects TRBV6-5 to TRBJ2-1; D is perhaps TRBD1 (6 bases). Germline assignment: CDR1 MNHEY and CDR2 SVGAGI. Trimming removed 5 bases at V and 7 bases at J, with 18 bases between. CDR3 size: 15 residues. CDR3 protein: CASSRRSGEKNEQFF. The CDR3 nucleotides are TGTGCCAGCAGTAGACGCTCAGGGGAAAAAAATGAGCAGTTCTTC.

The chain recombines TRBV10-2 with TRBJ2-3, with D uncertain. From germline, CDR1 is WSHSY and CDR2 SAAADI. V was clipped by 4 bases and J by 7 bases, with 9 bases between them. The CDR3 covers 12 residues. The DNA for the CDR3 is TGCGCCAGCAGTGCGCCAGAAAATACGCAGTATTTT. This gives the protein CASSAPENTQYF.

V is TRBV11-3 and J is TRBJ2-2; D may be TRBD1 (6 bases). CDR1 is SGHNT, CDR2 YENEEA, per germline. The CDR3 has 18 amino acids. Trimming stripped 5 bases from V and 1 base from J, with 20 bases between. The CDR3 sequence: CASSIQGLGIRNTGELFF. The CDR3 DNA reads as TGTGCCAGCAGCATCCAGGGGCTAGGTATTCGGAACACCGGGGAGCTGTTTTTT.

The rearrangement links TRBV4-1 to TRBJ1-1, with 7 bases fitting TRBD1. Germline trimming cut 2 bases from V and 0 bases from J; bases unmatched to any gene: 6. Looked up from germline, CDR1 is MGHRA and CDR2 is YSYEKL. There are 16 residues in the CDR3. In DNA, the CDR3 is TGCGCCAGCAGCCAACGAAGACAGGGCATGAACACTGAAGCTTTCTTT. Residues: CASSQRRQGMNTEAFF.

V is TRBV7-9 and J is TRBJ2-3; the D is unclear. This CDR3 has 15 amino acids. V was trimmed by 1 base and J by 3 bases, leaving 11 bases between them. Germline V lookup: CDR1 SEHNR, CDR2 FQNEAQ (reference sequence). The CDR3 DNA is TGTGCCAGCAGCTTAGGTGTGGGAAGGACAGATACGCAGTATTTT. Residues: CASSLGVGRTDTQYF.

The rearrangement links TRBV30 to TRBJ2-4; D may be TRBD1 (5 bases). Trimming removed 5 bases at V and 4 bases at J, with 21 bases between. The CDR3 is 16 residues long. Germline assignment: CDR1 GTSNPN and CDR2 SVGIG (reference sequence). The CDR3 region is CAWDRESAGIKNIQYF. In nucleotides, the CDR3 is TGTGCCTGGGATAGAGAGTCGGCAGGGATAAAAAACATTCAGTACTTC.

V is TRBV12-5 and J is TRBJ2-5, with D hard to call. The CDR3 contains 12 residues. Per germline, CDR1 LGHNT and CDR2 FRNRAP. Trimming shortened V by 1 base and J by 1 base, and 1 base separated the two germline ends. The CDR3 sequence: CASGLAQETQYF. The CDR3 DNA reads TGTGCTAGTGGTTTGGCCCAAGAGACCCAGTACTTC.

This clone came up a few times. The chain joins TRBV7-3 to TRBJ1-1, with a weak D call TRBD1 (5 bases). V lost 2 bases and J 3 bases, leaving 13 bases between the germline ends. The CDR3 has 15 amino acids. The germline CDR1 and CDR2 sequences are SGHTA and FQGTGA. CDR3 loop: CASSLDGGGYTEAFF. CDR3 sequence (DNA): TGTGCCAGCAGCTTAGATGGGGGAGGGTACACTGAAGCTTTCTTT. The full variable domain, its missing parts supplied by reference TRBV7-3 and TRBJ1-1, is GAGVSQTPSNKVTEKGKYVELRCDPISGHTALYWYRQSLGQGPEFLIYFQGTGAADDSGLPNDRFFAVRPEGSVSTLKIQRTERGDSAVYLCASSLDGGGYTEAFFGQGTRLTVV.

This chain joins TRBV25-1 and TRBJ2-7; D is perhaps TRBD1 (6 bases). Germline V gene data show CDR1 as MGHDK and CDR2 as SYGVNS. The length of the CDR3 is 17 residues. The V and J ends lost 7 bases and 0 bases respectively, with 22 bases between them. CDR3 bases: TGTGCCAGCATAGAGCGAACAGGGCAACCTCACTCCTACGAGCAGTACTTC. Translation: CASIERTGQPHSYEQYF.

The chain is built from TRBV11-2 and TRBJ1-2, with D possibly TRBD1 on 6 matching bases. This CDR3 is 14 amino acids long. The V and J ends lost 1 base and 4 bases respectively, with 10 bases between them. Germline V gene lookup returns CDR1 SGHAT and CDR2 FQNNGV. CDR3 nucleotide sequence: TGTGCCAGCAGCTTAGGCAGGGGCGGCTATGGCTACACCTTC. Its translation: CASSLGRGGYGYTF. Full variable domain (missing parts from reference TRBV11-2 and TRBJ1-2): EAGVAQSPRYKIIEKRQSVAFWCNPISGHATLYWYQQILGQGPKLLIQFQNNGVVDDSQLPKDRFSAERLKGVDSTLKIQPAKLEDSAVYLCASSLGRGGYGYTFGSGTRLTVV.

V and J are TRBV18 and TRBJ1-3; D perhaps matches TRBD1 (5 bases). The CDR3 runs to 15 residues. V was shortened by 6 bases and J by 2 bases, with 14 bases between the two germline ends. Germline V gives CDR1 KGHSH, CDR2 LQKENI. CDR3 amino acids: CASSQTGTAGNTIYF. DNA of the CDR3: TGTGCCAGCTCCCAGACCGGGACGGCTGGAAACACCATATATTTT. Looking up the rest from reference TRBV18 and TRBJ1-3 gives the full variable domain: NAGVMQNPRHLVRRRGQEARLRCSPMKGHSHVYWYRQLPEEGLKFMVYLQKENIIDESGMPKERFSAEFPKEGPSILRIQQVVRGDSAAYFCASSQTGTAGNTIYFGEGSWLTVV.

The chain couples TRBV19 to TRBJ1-6; D remains unclear. The V gene's germline CDR1 is LNHDA and CDR2 SQIVND (reference sequence). V was clipped by 7 bases and J by 12 bases, with 25 bases between them. The CDR3 contains 16 residues. The CDR3 DNA reads TGTGCCAGTACCCCATTTGGGGAGCATGGCTCACTACCCCTCCACTTT. Protein product: CASTPFGEHGSLPLHF.

This sequence joins TRBV30 and TRBJ2-2; TRBD1 aligns across 9 bases. CDR1 and CDR2 (germline): GTSNPN, SVGIG (reference sequence). The CDR3 spans 17 residues. V was pared by 2 bases and J by 4 bases, with 11 bases of the junction left unmatched. Written as DNA, the CDR3 is TGTGCCTGGAGTCTGCCCACAGGGGGCAGAGGCACCGGGGAGCTGTTTTTT. It encodes CAWSLPTGGRGTGELFF.

V gene TRBV5-6 combines with J gene TRBJ2-3, with TRBD1 as a possible D gene (5 bases). The CDR3 length is 14 residues. In germline, CDR1 is SGHDT, CDR2 YYEEEE. V was shortened by 2 bases and J by 2 bases, with 9 bases between the two germline ends. CDR3 DNA: TGTGCCAGCAGCTTAAGACAGACCACAGATACGCAGTATTTT. Its protein is CASSLRQTTDTQYF.

This clone has just a few counts. The chain links TRBV6-4 to TRBJ2-6, with D unresolved. Germline V CDR1 and CDR2: MRHNA, SNTAGT. V was clipped by 2 bases and J by 0 bases, with 2 bases between them. The CDR3 is made up of 14 amino acids. As DNA, the CDR3 is TGTGCCAGCAGTGACAACTCTGGGGCCAACGTCCTGACTTTC. It encodes CASSDNSGANVLTF.

CDR3 in amino acids: CASSIGDRGSNQPQHF. CDR3 coding DNA: TGTGCCAGTAGTATAGGGGACAGAGGTAGCAATCAGCCCCAGCATTTT. The chain joins TRBV19 to TRBJ1-5; 7 nucleotides line up with TRBD1. CDR3 length: 16 amino acids. V lost 1 base and J lost 0; bases outside the gene matches: 3. Germline V gives CDR1 LNHDA, CDR2 SQIVND (reference sequence).

The V gene is TRBV28, the J gene TRBJ2-1, with 7 bases lining up with TRBD2. CDR1 and CDR2 (germline): MDHEN, SYDVKM. V lost 11 bases to trimming and J lost 8 bases; unmatched junction nucleotides: 15. The CDR3 is 14 amino acids. Here the CDR3 reads CAGSPSGDEDEQFF. CDR3 DNA sequence: TGTGCCGGGAGCCCCAGCGGGGATGAAGATGAGCAGTTCTTC.